The 11 T cell receptor beta chains listed next were all sequenced from one sample in a study of cytomegalovirus exposure and HLA in healthy donors. Both 60 Vbeta primers and 13 Jbeta primers went into the PCR. Produced via immunoSEQ multiplex PCR; TCRdb's table is partial and in-frame only. The sample has 150,000 or so clones; under 75% are singletons. The sample was PBMCs. These receptors were obtained from a man in his forties in good health and CMV-seropositive.

The rearrangement uses TRBV5-1 and TRBJ2-7, with TRBD1 as a possible D gene (6 bases). This CDR3 has 13 amino acids. The V and J ends lost 3 bases and 3 bases respectively, with 10 bases between them. Per the germline V gene, CDR1 is SGHRS and CDR2 is YFSETQ. CDR3: CASSSQGDYEQYF. CDR3 in DNA: TGCGCCAGCAGCTCACAGGGAGACTACGAGCAGTACTTC.

The chain links TRBV2 to TRBJ2-2; a weak D match, TRBD2 (6 bases). The germline V gene has CDR1 SNHLY and CDR2 FYNNEI. The CDR3 runs 13 residues. The germline V and J ends were trimmed by 8 bases and 8 bases, with 15 bases remaining between them. CDR3 nucleotide sequence: TGTGCCAGCGCCCCGGTAGCGGTGGGGGAGCTGTTTTTT. Translating it yields CASAPVAVGELFF.

The J gene is TRBJ1-2, the V gene TRBV19, with D possibly matching TRBD1 (6 bases). V was cut by 9 bases and J by 5 bases, with 16 bases left in between. Per germline, CDR1 LNHDA and CDR2 SQIVND (reference sequence). The CDR3 length is 13 residues. The CDR3 nucleotides read TGTGCCAGCAACCCGACAGGAAAATATGGCTACACCTTC. Protein product: CASNPTGKYGYTF.

V and J are TRBV2 and TRBJ2-6; TRBD2 matches 10 bases. This CDR3 is 17 amino acids long. Germline trimming cut 8 bases from V and 3 bases from J; bases unmatched to any gene: 10. CDR1 is SNHLY, CDR2 FYNNEI, per germline. CDR3 loop: CASRRLAGGGGANVLTF. CDR3 bases: TGTGCCAGCCGGCGCTTAGCGGGGGGTGGTGGGGCCAACGTCCTGACTTTC. Looking up the rest from reference TRBV2 and TRBJ2-6 gives the full variable domain: EPEVTQTPSHQVTQMGQEVILRCVPISNHLYFYWYRQILGQKVEFLVSFYNNEISEKSEIFDDQFSVERPDGSNFTLKIRSTKLEDSAMYFCASRRLAGGGGANVLTFGAGSRLTVL.

The CDR3 here is CASSGRGQSGNTIYF. CDR3 nucleotide sequence: TGTGCCAGCAGCGGCAGGGGGCAAAGTGGAAACACCATATATTTT. The J gene is TRBJ1-3, the V gene TRBV9; TRBD1 matches at 8 bases. The length of the CDR3 is 15 residues. The J segment lost 3 bases and the V segment lost 3 bases, leaving 5 bases of the junction unmatched. Germline loops: CDR1 SGDLS, CDR2 YYNGEE.

The chain has TRBV5-6 and TRBJ2-5; 8 nucleotides line up with TRBD1. Germline values: CDR1 SGHDT, CDR2 YYEEEE. The ends lost 4 bases at V and 6 bases at J; junction bases unmatched: 11. This CDR3 region has 15 residues. The CDR3 sequence: CASSRAPGQVKTQYF. DNA of the CDR3: TGTGCCAGCAGCCGGGCTCCGGGACAGGTGAAGACCCAGTACTTC.

V usage is TRBV15 and J usage is TRBJ2-2, with TRBD2 matching over 9 bases. This CDR3 has 17 amino acids. Per germline, CDR1 LNHNV and CDR2 YYDKDF (reference sequence). Germline trimming cut 6 bases from V and 6 bases from J; bases unmatched to any gene: 14. CDR3 residues: CATRRAGGGASAGELFF. CDR3 bases: TGTGCCACCAGAAGGGCAGGCGGGGGGGCCTCCGCCGGGGAGCTGTTTTTT.

The chain links TRBV7-9 to TRBJ2-1; perhaps TRBD1 as D (5 bases). This CDR3 is built from 14 residues. Trimming left V 0 bases short and J 15 bases short, with 18 bases between. Germline-derived CDR1 and CDR2 are SEHNR and FQNEAQ (reference sequence). The chain's CDR3 is CASSLAGRAAPLFF. CDR3 nucleotide sequence: TGTGCCAGCAGCTTAGCGGGCAGGGCTGCCCCTCTGTTCTTC.

This chain connects TRBV10-2 to TRBJ2-3, with D uncertain. Trimming left V 5 bases short and J 4 bases short, with 4 bases between. Germline CDR1 WSHSY, CDR2 SAAADI. The CDR3 is 11 amino acids. In nucleotides, the CDR3 is TGCGCCAGCAGTCGAGCAGATACGCAGTATTTT. Translated: CASSRADTQYF.

The chain joins TRBV28 to TRBJ2-7, with D possibly TRBD1 on 6 matching bases. CDR3 length equals 16 residues. Looked up from germline, CDR1 is MDHEN and CDR2 is SYDVKM. V was clipped by 8 bases and J by 2 bases, with 22 bases between them. Written as DNA, the CDR3 is TGTGCCAGCCTTGCGCAGGGTGCAGGGGCAACCTACGAGCAGTACTTC. This sequence encodes CASLAQGAGATYEQYF.

V and J are TRBV7-2 and TRBJ1-2; perhaps TRBD1 as D (5 bases). Germline V gives CDR1 SGHTA, CDR2 FQGNSA. The CDR3 loop spans 13 amino acids. Trimming took off 5 bases at V and 5 bases at J, with 12 bases between the two ends. The CDR3 loop is CASSPPAGYGYTF. CDR3 coding DNA: TGTGCCAGCAGCCCTCCCGCAGGGTATGGCTACACCTTC.